The rows below give T cell receptor beta chains drawn from one sample of a study of CD8+ T cells in alopecia areata. The repertoire was sequenced with immunoSEQ multiplex PCR; TCRdb's copy has only in-frame clones and lacks some. The data show some 95,000 clones, with about 40% seen just once and 0.79% held by the top ten. Sequencing used CD4+ T cells sorted from blood. These receptors all come from a human donor with alopecia areata. CDR3s include the opening cysteine and the closing phenylalanine or tryptophan. D genes are given only for firm matches.

J gene | V gene | D gene | CDR3 protein
TRBJ1-3 | TRBV7-6 | TRBD1 | CASSPQGQLGNTIYF
TRBJ2-2 | TRBV29-1 | TRBD1 | CSVRTGANTGELFF
TRBJ1-2 | TRBV2 | NA | CASKAGSNYGYTF
TRBJ2-1 | TRBV27 | TRBD2 | CASSLWGGPTTRVGEQFF
TRBJ2-5 | TRBV4-3 | NA | CASSQHEGLGETQYF
TRBJ2-1 | TRBV20-1 | NA | CSALPGVF
TRBJ2-7 | TRBV6-5 | TRBD1 | CASSYSRGLGEQYF
TRBJ2-2 | TRBV14 | NA | CASSQVPGKNTGELFF
TRBJ1-5 | TRBV2 | NA | CASNQRLGQPQHF
TRBJ2-5 | TRBV29-1 | NA | CSVGGRAVETQYF
TRBJ2-1 | TRBV29-1 | TRBD2 | CSVGSGGRYNEQFF
TRBJ2-3 | TRBV7-2 | NA | CASSPPAGRSRGTQYF
TRBJ2-3 | TRBV29-1 | TRBD1 | CSVLGQGESWNTQYF
TRBJ2-7 | TRBV30 | NA | CAWSEARARFTYEQYF
TRBJ2-3 | TRBV9 | NA | CASSVSGGDTQYF
TRBJ2-3 | TRBV5-4 | TRBD1 | CASSPDRVWTDTQYF
TRBJ1-2 | TRBV4-1 | NA | CASSQDDGLGYGYTF
TRBJ2-3 | TRBV6-6 | NA | CASSRGLASTDTQYF
TRBJ1-2 | TRBV4-2 | NA | CASSQDPGVGDYGYTF
TRBJ2-7 | TRBV11-2 | TRBD2 | CASSRIAGGVYEQYF
TRBJ1-1 | TRBV5-1 | TRBD1 | CASSDNRGVNTEAFF
TRBJ2-3 | TRBV11-2 | TRBD1 | CASSLVGGAGIDTQYF
TRBJ2-5 | TRBV29-1 | NA | CSAWVGVQEETQYF
TRBJ1-4 | TRBV11-2 | TRBD1 | CASSLGQGNEKLFF
TRBJ2-7 | TRBV30 | NA | CAWSVLGGSEQYF
TRBJ2-5 | TRBV5-1 | TRBD1 | CASSFQTGSETQYF
TRBJ1-1 | TRBV29-1 | TRBD1 | CSVSFASGGTEAFF
TRBJ2-7 | TRBV29-1 | NA | CSVGSQGTAEQYF
TRBJ2-5 | TRBV21-1 | NA | CASSSPGGGQETQYF
TRBJ2-7 | TRBV29-1 | NA | CSVVVVLHEQYF
TRBJ1-1 | TRBV15 | NA | CATSRDPNTEAFF
TRBJ1-1 | TRBV7-9 | NA | CASSLPGLRHKNTEAFF
TRBJ1-2 | TRBV4-3 | NA | CASSPDGSFNGYTF
TRBJ2-5 | TRBV11-3 | NA | CASSLVGEETQYF
TRBJ2-3 | TRBV2 | NA | CASMGGATDTQYF
TRBJ1-3 | TRBV23-1 | NA | CASSHHGHYSGNTIYF
TRBJ1-1 | TRBV5-4 | NA | CASSHPVAGTEAFF
TRBJ2-2 | TRBV29-1 | TRBD2 | CSVRTSGNTGELFF
TRBJ2-2 | TRBV29-1 | NA | CSVISGELFF
TRBJ1-2 | TRBV5-1 | NA | CASSLAAGLENGYTF
TRBJ2-7 | TRBV11-2 | TRBD2 | CASSLGTSGTYEQYF
TRBJ2-5 | TRBV5-4 | TRBD1 | CASSLLGTGVPFGETQYF
TRBJ1-6 | TRBV29-1 | TRBD1 | CSGRDSYNSPLHF
TRBJ2-7 | TRBV5-1 | NA | CASSYGTGSYEQYF
TRBJ2-7 | TRBV7-2 | NA | CASSLGGAMAAEQYF
TRBJ2-3 | TRBV28 | TRBD2 | CASSFRREASTDTQYF
TRBJ2-6 | TRBV5-1 | NA | CASSLDPSSGANVLTF
TRBJ2-7 | TRBV5-1 | NA | CASSRVGRTGSREQYF
TRBJ1-2 | TRBV27 | NA | CASSSSGQHRGYTF
TRBJ2-3 | TRBV4-3 | TRBD2 | CASSPLAGGPHTQYF
TRBJ2-5 | TRBV29-1 | NA | CSVSDWQETQYF
TRBJ2-5 | TRBV10-2 | NA | CASGAGRETQYF
TRBJ2-1 | TRBV29-1 | NA | CSASPPGNEQFF